This passage covers 2 T cell receptor beta chains from one sample sequenced in a study of post-analysis software for immune sequencing data. These receptors' antigens are unknown. Study results and caveats: When patients were compared with controls, 4 or 5 TRBV segments were more frequent, TRBV5-6, TRBV5-1 and TRBV20-1 among them.

Unique molecular identifiers were present in the TCR beta cDNA libraries. TCRdb recomputed calls from the PCR reads with MiXCR, one row per CDR3 protein. Altogether about 430,000 distinct CDR3 sequences are present, 39% being singletons, with the ten largest covering around 8%. Specimen: blood. The receptor source for this set is a girl aged 2 to 10 with multiple sclerosis.

This clonotype was observed a few times. In nucleotides, the CDR3 is TGTGCCAGCAGTTTAGCGGGTGACTCCTACGAGCAGTACTTC. Its protein product is CASSLAGDSYEQYF. The chain recombines TRBV28 with TRBJ2-7; TRBD2 might be the D (5 bases). CDR3 size: 14 residues. Germline V gene data show CDR1 as MDHEN and CDR2 as SYDVKM. V was clipped by 2 bases and J by 0 bases, with 8 bases between them.

This clonotype was counted a few times. This sequence joins TRBV3-1 and TRBJ2-1; D possibly corresponds to TRBD2 (7 bases). Trimming left V 1 base short and J 6 bases short, with 25 bases between. CDR3 size: 19 residues. Germline CDR1 LGHDT, CDR2 YNNKEL (reference sequence). Here the CDR3 DNA reads TGTGCCAGCAGCCAAGGATTGGGAAGGAAGGGGGGGTCCCCCAATGAGCAGTTCTTC. Its translation is CASSQGLGRKGGSPNEQFF.